This T cell receptor beta chain was sequenced during a study of control samples from healthy donors and cancer patients (dated by TCRdb to the early 2020s). The junction carries 11 bases between V and J, which are trimmed by 5 bases and 4 bases respectively. The germline V gene (reference sequence) gives CDR1 as DFQATT and CDR2 as SNEGSKA. Spanning cysteine to phenylalanine, the CDR3 consists of 12 amino acids. Of all the DNA, just the CDR3 is kept, 36 bases in frame from base 1. Comment on this clone: Its recognized antigen is unknown. Per-base qualities were not stored, and no clone one base away is much larger.

Libraries were made using the immunoSEQ multiplex PCR assay. The source is immuneACCESS, and TCRdb retained only in-frame sequences with V and J called. Part of the clones is not carried over; for the studies checked, unresolved V genes explain less than half of this, and the remainder is unexplained. This sample is represented by approximately 170,000 clones; almost 90% of them were singletons. About 1.4% of the sample rests with the top ten. Sequenced: blood. This TCR derives from a woman aged 45-59 years in good health. The sequence is built from TRBV20-1 and TRBJ1-2, and possibly TRBD1, on 5 matching bases. The DNA reads TGCAGTGCTGGTGGGGGGGGCTATGGCTACACCTTC. Translated, this gives CSAGGGGYGYTF.